These 15 T cell receptor beta chains were sequenced from one sample in a study of long-term antiretroviral therapy in people with HIV. The libraries were made with immunoSEQ v3.0 at survey level. Clones were sequenced by immunoSEQ multiplex PCR, and TCRdb holds only the in-frame ones, with some missing. In the table there are about 25,000 clones, about 88% of which are singletons. This sample comprised unsorted PBMCs, obtained 1.9 years after starting antiretroviral therapy. These receptors were collected from a woman younger than 45 with HIV.

The rearrangement uses TRBV13 and TRBJ1-5; D unresolved. The CDR3 runs 13 residues. V was clipped by 0 bases and J by 7 bases, with 7 bases between them. Germline CDR1 PRHDT, CDR2 FYEKMQ (reference sequence). CDR3 residues: CASSLGFLQPQHF. CDR3 nucleotide sequence: TGTGCCAGCAGCTTAGGGTTTTTACAGCCCCAGCATTTT.

The CDR3 reads CASSFKPPLLRTRFNEQFF. CDR3 DNA sequence: TGTGCCAGCAGTTTTAAGCCCCCCCTGCTGAGGACTAGGTTCAATGAGCAGTTCTTC. The rearrangement uses TRBV27 and TRBJ2-1; 7 bases line up with TRBD2. Germline trimming cut 3 bases from V and 6 bases from J; bases unmatched to any gene: 20. CDR1 and CDR2 (germline): MNHEY, SMNVEV (reference sequence). The CDR3 sequence is 19 residues long.

This chain joins TRBV4-2 and TRBJ1-2; no definite D call. The germline CDR1 and CDR2 sequences are LGHNA and YNFKEQ. The CDR3 is 16 residues long. The ends were cut back, 1 base at V and 4 bases at J, with 16 bases in the middle. The CDR3 DNA is TGTGCCAGCAGCCAAGGGGGAGGCGGAGCCGCCTATGGCTACACCTTC. The encoded protein is CASSQGGGGAAYGYTF.

The gene calls are TRBV27 and TRBJ1-2, with D unclear. Per germline, CDR1 MNHEY and CDR2 SMNVEV (reference sequence). The CDR3 runs 13 residues. V was cut by 0 bases and J by 4 bases, with 6 bases left in between. The CDR3 DNA follows: TGTGCCAGCAGTTTATCCCCAGTCTATGGCTACACCTTC. Its translation: CASSLSPVYGYTF.

The V gene is TRBV11-2, the J gene TRBJ2-3; 9 bases are shared with TRBD2. Germline V lookup: CDR1 SGHAT, CDR2 FQNNGV. V gave up 0 bases and J gave up 4 bases; unmatched junction bases: 5. This CDR3 has 16 amino acids. DNA for the CDR3: TGTGCCAGCAGCTTAGACGATAGGACTAGCGCAGATACGCAGTATTTT. Its translation is CASSLDDRTSADTQYF.

The chain couples TRBV5-1 to TRBJ2-2; TRBD2 aligns across 7 bases. J lost 0 bases, V lost 3 bases, and 5 bases had no gene match. CDR1 SGHRS and CDR2 YFSETQ come from the germline V gene. The CDR3 covers 16 residues. CDR3 coding DNA: TGCGCCAGCAGCTGGAGCGGGGACGCGAACACCGGGGAGCTGTTTTTT. Translating it yields CASSWSGDANTGELFF.

This clone is a singleton in its sample. This chain links TRBV5-4 with TRBJ2-5, with 7 positions matching TRBD1. This CDR3 is 15 amino acids long. V was clipped by 4 bases and J by 3 bases; unmatched bases: 9. CDR1 and CDR2 from the germline V gene are SGHNT and YYREEE (reference sequence). CDR3 sequence (DNA): TGTGCCAGCAGCAGCGGACAGGCGCAAGAAGAGACCCAGTACTTC. Translation gives CASSSGQAQEETQYF.

The chain links TRBV5-1 to TRBJ1-5; 12 bases align to TRBD1. CDR3 length equals 16 residues. CDR1 and CDR2 (germline): SGHRS, YFSETQ. Trimming took 2 bases from V and 6 from J; bases not matched to a gene: 6. The CDR3 sequence: CASSLNRDRGLQPQHF. CDR3 DNA sequence: TGCGCCAGCAGCTTAAACCGGGACAGGGGGCTTCAGCCCCAGCATTTT.

The CDR3 bases are TGTGCCATCAGTGAGGCACCCACAGATACGCAGTATTTT. It translates to CAISEAPTDTQYF. V gene TRBV10-3 combines with J gene TRBJ2-3; no firm D call. Trimming left V 2 bases short and J 2 bases short, with 5 bases between. CDR3 length: 13 amino acids. The germline V gene has CDR1 ENHRY and CDR2 SYGVKD.

The chain joins TRBV5-4 to TRBJ2-7, with D tentatively TRBD1 (7 bases). The CDR3 has 14 residues. The V and J ends lost 7 bases and 0 bases respectively, with 14 bases between them. Germline CDR1 and CDR2: SGHNT and YYREEE (reference sequence). DNA of the CDR3: TGTGCCAGCCATCCAGGGGGGTTCTCCTACGAGCAGTACTTC. Its protein is CASHPGGFSYEQYF.

V and J are TRBV11-2 and TRBJ1-1; no clear D. The CDR3 contains 13 residues. Germline lookup yields CDR1 SGHAT and CDR2 FQNNGV. Between the trimmed V and J ends, which lost 5 bases and 0 bases, there was a span of 7 bases. The CDR3 sequence: CASSIGVNTEAFF. Here the CDR3 DNA reads TGTGCCAGCAGCATAGGTGTGAACACTGAAGCTTTCTTT.

This rearrangement joins TRBV9 to TRBJ1-3, with 10 nucleotides matching TRBD1. The CDR3 spans 15 residues. V lost 4 bases and J lost 2; bases outside the gene matches: 3. From germline, CDR1 is SGDLS and CDR2 YYNGEE. The CDR3 coding sequence is TGTGCCAGCAGCTTTGACAGGGGGCCTGGAAACACCATATATTTT. Its protein is CASSFDRGPGNTIYF.

The chain couples TRBV4-2 to TRBJ2-7; a weak D match, TRBD1 (5 bases). Trimming removed 1 base at V and 1 base at J, with 17 bases between. The length of the CDR3 is 17 residues. Per germline, CDR1 LGHNA and CDR2 YNFKEQ. The CDR3 is CASSQAFGTGTSYEQYF. The CDR3 region has the DNA TGTGCCAGCAGCCAAGCGTTTGGTACAGGTACATCCTACGAGCAGTACTTC.

The CDR3 loop is CASSLLGDRGNSPLHF. CDR3 bases: TGTGCCAGCAGCTTATTGGGGGACAGGGGAAATTCACCCCTCCACTTT. J is TRBJ1-6 and V is TRBV7-6; 10 bases fit TRBD1. The junction had 5 bases not matched to a gene; V was cut back by 2 bases and J by 7 bases. The CDR3 spans 16 residues. Germline V gene data show CDR1 as SGHVS and CDR2 as FNYEAQ.

V and J are TRBV7-2 and TRBJ1-1; D call uncertain. V lost 2 bases and J 9 bases, leaving 13 bases between the germline ends. CDR3 length equals 13 residues. Germline lookup yields CDR1 SGHTA and CDR2 FQGNSA. Here the CDR3 DNA reads TGTGCCAGCAGCTTAACGGTGGGTGACAAAGCTTTCTTT. It is translated as CASSLTVGDKAFF.